These 14 T cell receptor beta chains originate from one sample sequenced in a study of T cells in Graves' hyperthyroidism and ophthalmopathy. Using RNA transcripts as the source, TCR beta CDR3 regions were amplified. First-round RT-PCR with HTBI primers amplified the TCR CDR3 region. TCRdb used MiXCR to reprocess the multiplex PCR reads, holding one entry per CDR3 protein. The table lists 300,000 to 400,000 distinct CDR3 sequences, roughly 23% of them singletons. Sequencing used blood. The receptors derive from a woman aged 45-65 years with Graves' hyperthyroidism.

This clonotype was observed once. The rearrangement links TRBV7-3 to TRBJ2-7; TRBD2 matches at 11 bases. Germline trimming cut 5 bases from V and 4 bases from J; bases unmatched to any gene: 10. The CDR3 extends over 16 amino acids. The V gene's germline CDR1 is SGHTA and CDR2 FQGTGA. The CDR3 sequence is CASSNEGGLAVYEQYF. CDR3 sequence (DNA): TGTGCCAGCAGCAACGAGGGGGGACTAGCGGTTTACGAGCAGTACTTC.

The chain joins TRBV19 to TRBJ1-5; D is uncertain. The CDR3 covers 10 residues. Germline CDR1 and CDR2: LNHDA and SQIVND (reference sequence). V gave up 2 bases and J gave up 14 bases, with 7 bases separating them. CDR3 amino acids: CASSIPDEHF. Here the CDR3 DNA reads TGTGCCAGTAGTATACCAGATGAGCATTTT.

This clonotype was detected only a few times. The genes are TRBV10-3 and TRBJ1-1; a possible D gene is TRBD1 (5 bases). The CDR3 length is 18 residues. With 2 bases removed from V and 0 bases from J, the gap between germline ends came to 19 bases. Germline CDR1 ENHRY, CDR2 SYGVKD. CDR3 bases: TGTGCCATCAGTGAGCCTCGGGGAGGGGCCAAAATGAACACTGAAGCTTTCTTT. It codes for CAISEPRGGAKMNTEAFF.

This clonotype was observed once. V usage is TRBV12-3 or TRBV12-4 and J usage is TRBJ1-5; D not certain. With 5 bases removed from V and 0 bases from J, the gap between germline ends came to 11 bases. The CDR3 is made up of 15 amino acids. The DNA for the CDR3 is TGTGCCAGCAGTGACGCGATCAATAGCAATCAGCCCCAGCATTTT. This codes for CASSDAINSNQPQHF.

The chain joins TRBV11-2 to TRBJ2-6; D is possibly TRBD1 (7 bases). CDR3 length equals 19 residues. Germline CDR1 and CDR2: SGHAT and FQNNGV. Trimming pared 5 bases from V and 0 bases from J, leaving 20 bases between. DNA of the CDR3: TGTGCCAGCAGCCAGGGGAGGAGGGGGCGGGCCTCTGGGGCCAACGTCCTGACTTTC. Protein product: CASSQGRRGRASGANVLTF.

The chain combines TRBV10-1 with TRBJ2-3; D not certain. CDR1 and CDR2 (germline): WNHNN, SYGVQD (reference sequence). Trimming shortened V by 3 bases and J by 1 base, and 8 bases separated the two germline ends. This CDR3 is built from 14 residues. CDR3 in amino acids: CASSDQVGTDTQYF. CDR3 coding DNA: TGCGCCAGCAGTGATCAGGTCGGCACAGATACGCAGTATTTT.

In this sample, this clonotype turned up many times. V gene TRBV11-3 combines with J gene TRBJ1-3, with D maybe TRBD1 (6 bases). CDR1 and CDR2 (germline): SGHNT, YENEEA. Trimming removed 6 bases from V and 2 bases from J, with 14 bases in between. The CDR3 loop spans 15 amino acids. The CDR3 loop reads CASRSDSEPGNTIYF. Here the CDR3 DNA reads TGTGCCAGCAGATCGGACAGCGAACCTGGAAACACCATATATTTT.

This clonotype was found many times. The rearrangement joins TRBV3-1 to TRBJ1-5; D remains unclear. The germline CDR1 and CDR2 sequences are LGHDT and YNNKEL (reference sequence). The CDR3 totals 14 residues. Trimming pared 0 bases from V and 7 bases from J, leaving 10 bases between. DNA for the CDR3: TGTGCCAGCAGCCAAGACCTCAATTCCCAGCCCCAGCATTTT. This encodes CASSQDLNSQPQHF.

This clonotype was observed at least ten times. The chain combines TRBV5-6 with TRBJ1-5; tentatively, D is TRBD1 (6 bases). The CDR3 extends over 14 amino acids. CDR1 is SGHDT and CDR2 is YYEEEE in the germline V gene. The ends were cut back, 4 bases at V and 4 bases at J, with 12 bases in the middle. CDR3: CASSEDRRNQPQHF. CDR3 DNA sequence: TGTGCCAGCAGCGAGGACAGAAGGAATCAGCCCCAGCATTTT.

The chain links TRBV28 to TRBJ2-7; TRBD1 aligns across 10 bases. There are 15 residues in the CDR3. V shed 3 bases and J 7 bases; nucleotides not matched to a gene: 9. Germline CDR1 MDHEN, CDR2 SYDVKM. The CDR3 sequence is CASSFGGQGSLEQYF. DNA for the CDR3: TGTGCCAGCAGTTTTGGGGGACAGGGGAGTTTGGAGCAGTACTTC.

At least ten counts were recorded for this clonotype. The rearrangement uses TRBV10-3 and TRBJ2-3, with D possibly being TRBD2 (5 bases). Germline CDR1 reads ENHRY; CDR2 reads SYGVKD. There are 16 residues in the CDR3. Trimming shortened V by 4 bases and J by 0 bases, and 14 bases separated the two germline ends. For the CDR3, the DNA is TGTGCCATCAGTGGTAGCGACACTACTAGCACAGATACGCAGTATTTT. This gives the protein CAISGSDTTSTDTQYF.

This clonotype was seen repeatedly, ten times or more. The DNA for the CDR3 is TGTGCCAGCAGTCAACTAGCGGGAGGGGGAGAGACCCAGTACTTC. This gives the protein CASSQLAGGGETQYF. The J gene is TRBJ2-5, the V gene TRBV6-1, with 13 bases that match TRBD2. The germline gives CDR1 MNHNS, CDR2 SASEGT. V lost 5 bases and J lost 4; bases outside the gene matches: 4. This CDR3 region has 15 residues.

This clonotype has a handful of counts. This CDR3 reads CATSLKTGNTEAFF. The CDR3 coding sequence is TGTGCCACCAGCCTCAAGACGGGGAACACTGAAGCTTTCTTT. The gene calls are TRBV15 and TRBJ1-1; D remains ambiguous. Per germline, CDR1 LNHNV and CDR2 YYDKDF (reference sequence). The CDR3 loop spans 14 amino acids. Trimming took off 5 bases at V and 1 base at J, with 11 bases between the two ends.

There are a few counts of this clonotype. A much larger clone differs by one base, so this may be a read error. The chain links TRBV6-2 or TRBV6-3 to TRBJ2-2, with 8 bases fitting TRBD1. CDR1 is MNHEY and CDR2 is SVGEGT in the germline V gene. The CDR3 is made up of 16 amino acids. The CDR3 nucleotides read TGTACCAGCAGTAAAGGACAGGGAACGAACACCGGGGAGCTGTTTTTT. This encodes CTSSKGQGTNTGELFF.